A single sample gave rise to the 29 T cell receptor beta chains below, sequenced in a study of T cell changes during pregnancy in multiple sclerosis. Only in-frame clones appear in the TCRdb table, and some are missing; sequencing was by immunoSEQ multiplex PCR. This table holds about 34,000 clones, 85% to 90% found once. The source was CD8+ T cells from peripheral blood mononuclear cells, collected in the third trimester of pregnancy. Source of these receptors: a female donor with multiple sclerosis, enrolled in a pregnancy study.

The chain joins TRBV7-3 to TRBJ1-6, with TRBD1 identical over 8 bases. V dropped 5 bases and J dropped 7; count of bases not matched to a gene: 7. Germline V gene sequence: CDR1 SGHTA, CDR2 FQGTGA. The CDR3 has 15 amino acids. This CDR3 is CASSPGQGGNSPLHF. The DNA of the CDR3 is TGTGCCAGCAGCCCCGGACAGGGTGGGAATTCACCCCTCCACTTT.

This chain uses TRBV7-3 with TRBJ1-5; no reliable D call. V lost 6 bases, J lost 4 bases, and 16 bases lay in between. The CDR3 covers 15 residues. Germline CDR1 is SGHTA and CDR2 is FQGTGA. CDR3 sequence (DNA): TGTGCCAGCAGGGGTGACACCGCTGGGAATCAGCCCCAGCATTTT. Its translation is CASRGDTAGNQPQHF.

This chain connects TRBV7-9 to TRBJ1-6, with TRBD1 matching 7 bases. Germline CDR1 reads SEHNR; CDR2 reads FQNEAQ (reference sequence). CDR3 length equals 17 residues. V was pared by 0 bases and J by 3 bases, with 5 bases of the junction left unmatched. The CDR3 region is CASSLAVGGRYNSPLHF. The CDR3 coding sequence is TGTGCCAGCAGCTTAGCGGTAGGGGGCCGCTATAATTCACCCCTCCACTTT.

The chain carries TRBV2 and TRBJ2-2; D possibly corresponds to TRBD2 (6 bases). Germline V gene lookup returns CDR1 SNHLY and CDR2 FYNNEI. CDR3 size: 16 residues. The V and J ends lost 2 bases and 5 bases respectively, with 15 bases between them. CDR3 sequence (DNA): TGTGCCAGCAGTGAATCCCGGGGGATTAGAACCGGGGAGCTGTTTTTT. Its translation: CASSESRGIRTGELFF.

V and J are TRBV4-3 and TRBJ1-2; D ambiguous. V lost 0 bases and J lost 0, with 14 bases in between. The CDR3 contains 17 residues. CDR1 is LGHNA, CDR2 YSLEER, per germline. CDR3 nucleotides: TGCGCCAGCAGCCAAGAGGCGCGGCCAGCCCCTAACTATGGCTACACCTTC. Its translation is CASSQEARPAPNYGYTF.

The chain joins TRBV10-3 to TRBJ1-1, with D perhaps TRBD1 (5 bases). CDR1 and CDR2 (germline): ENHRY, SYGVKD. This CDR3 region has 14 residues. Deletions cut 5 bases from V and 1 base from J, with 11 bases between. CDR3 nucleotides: TGTGCCATCAGTTGGGACTCCTCGAACACTGAAGCTTTCTTT. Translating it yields CAISWDSSNTEAFF.

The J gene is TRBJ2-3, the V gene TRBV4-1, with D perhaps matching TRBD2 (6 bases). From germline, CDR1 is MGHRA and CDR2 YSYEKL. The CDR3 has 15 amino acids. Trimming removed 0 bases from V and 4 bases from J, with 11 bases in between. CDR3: CASSQETSTADTQYF. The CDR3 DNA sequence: TGCGCCAGCAGCCAAGAAACTAGCACTGCAGATACGCAGTATTTT.

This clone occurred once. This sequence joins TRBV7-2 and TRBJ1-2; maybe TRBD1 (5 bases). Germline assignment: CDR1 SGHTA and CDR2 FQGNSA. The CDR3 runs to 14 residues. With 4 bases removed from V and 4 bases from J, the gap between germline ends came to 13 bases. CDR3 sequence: CASSSPSGFYGYTF. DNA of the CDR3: TGTGCCAGCAGCTCCCCTTCAGGGTTCTATGGCTACACCTTC. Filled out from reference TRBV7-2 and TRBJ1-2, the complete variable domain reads GAGVSQSPSNKVTEKGKDVELRCDPISGHTALYWYRQSLGQGLEFLIYFQGNSAPDKSGLPSDRFSAERTGGSVSTLTIQRTQQEDSAVYLCASSSPSGFYGYTFGSGTRLTVV.

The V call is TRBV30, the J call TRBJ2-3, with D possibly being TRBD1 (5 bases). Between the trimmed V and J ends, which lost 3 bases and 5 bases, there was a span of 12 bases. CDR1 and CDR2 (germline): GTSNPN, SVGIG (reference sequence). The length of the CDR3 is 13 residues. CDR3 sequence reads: CAWRRGMLDTQYF. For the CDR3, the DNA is TGTGCCTGGAGAAGGGGTATGTTAGATACGCAGTATTTT.

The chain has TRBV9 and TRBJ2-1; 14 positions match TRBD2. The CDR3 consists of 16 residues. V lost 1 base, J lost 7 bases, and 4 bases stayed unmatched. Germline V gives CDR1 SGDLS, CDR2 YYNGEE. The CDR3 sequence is CASSVKRTSGGNEQFF. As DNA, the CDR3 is TGTGCCAGCAGCGTAAAAAGGACTAGCGGGGGGAATGAGCAGTTCTTC.

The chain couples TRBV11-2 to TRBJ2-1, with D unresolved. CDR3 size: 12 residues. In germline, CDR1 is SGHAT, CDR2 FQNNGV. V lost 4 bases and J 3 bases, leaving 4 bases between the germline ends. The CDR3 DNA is TGTGCCAGCAGCTCCTACTACAATGAGCAGTTCTTC. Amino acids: CASSSYYNEQFF.

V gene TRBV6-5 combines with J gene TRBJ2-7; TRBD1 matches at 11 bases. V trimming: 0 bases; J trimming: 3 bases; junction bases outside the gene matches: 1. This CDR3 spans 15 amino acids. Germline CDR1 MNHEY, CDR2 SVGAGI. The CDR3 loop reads CASSYSGTGGYEQYF. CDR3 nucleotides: TGTGCCAGCAGTTACTCGGGGACAGGGGGCTACGAGCAGTACTTC.

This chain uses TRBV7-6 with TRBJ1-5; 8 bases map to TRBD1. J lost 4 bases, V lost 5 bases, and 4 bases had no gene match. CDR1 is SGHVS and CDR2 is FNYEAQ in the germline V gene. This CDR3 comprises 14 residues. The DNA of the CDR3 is TGTGCCAGCAGCCCTGGGACAGGAAATCAGCCCCAGCATTTT. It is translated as CASSPGTGNQPQHF.

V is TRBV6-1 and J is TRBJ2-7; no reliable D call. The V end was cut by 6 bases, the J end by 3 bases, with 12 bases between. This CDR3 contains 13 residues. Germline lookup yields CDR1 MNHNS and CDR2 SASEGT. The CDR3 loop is CASRPGTHYEQYF. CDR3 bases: TGTGCCAGCAGGCCGGGTACTCACTACGAGCAGTACTTC.

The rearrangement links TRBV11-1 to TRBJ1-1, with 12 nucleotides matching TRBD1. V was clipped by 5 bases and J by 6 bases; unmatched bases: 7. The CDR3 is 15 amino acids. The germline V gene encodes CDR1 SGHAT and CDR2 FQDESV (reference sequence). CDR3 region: CASSPHRDRGPEAFF. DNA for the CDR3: TGTGCCAGCAGCCCCCACCGGGACAGGGGGCCTGAAGCTTTCTTT.

The CDR3 region has the DNA TGTGCCACCGAAATTTCCAGGGGCTACAATGAGCAGTTCTTC. Translated: CATEISRGYNEQFF. This sequence joins TRBV15 and TRBJ2-1, with TRBD1 as a possible D gene (6 bases). The germline V gene has CDR1 LNHNV and CDR2 YYDKDF (reference sequence). The CDR3 contains 14 residues. V was shortened by 8 bases and J by 3 bases, with 14 bases between the two germline ends.

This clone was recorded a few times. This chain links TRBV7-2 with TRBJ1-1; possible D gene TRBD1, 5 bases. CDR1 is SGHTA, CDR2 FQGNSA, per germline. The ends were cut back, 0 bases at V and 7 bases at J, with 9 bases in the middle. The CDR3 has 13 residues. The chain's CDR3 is CASSLARQGEAFF. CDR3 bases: TGTGCCAGCAGCTTAGCGAGGCAGGGTGAAGCTTTCTTT.

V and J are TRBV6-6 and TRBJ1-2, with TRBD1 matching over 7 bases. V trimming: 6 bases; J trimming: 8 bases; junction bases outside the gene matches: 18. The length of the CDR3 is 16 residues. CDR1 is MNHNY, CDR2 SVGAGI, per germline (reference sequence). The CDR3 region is CASSLPGDRGVEGYTF. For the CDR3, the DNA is TGTGCCAGCAGCCTCCCCGGGGACAGAGGGGTGGAGGGCTACACCTTC.

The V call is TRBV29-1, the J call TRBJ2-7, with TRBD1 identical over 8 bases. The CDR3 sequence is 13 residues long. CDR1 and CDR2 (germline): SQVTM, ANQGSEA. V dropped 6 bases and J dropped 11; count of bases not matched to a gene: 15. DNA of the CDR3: TGCAGCGTCCTGACAGGGGTCCCATATGTCGAGTACTTC. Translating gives CSVLTGVPYVEYF.

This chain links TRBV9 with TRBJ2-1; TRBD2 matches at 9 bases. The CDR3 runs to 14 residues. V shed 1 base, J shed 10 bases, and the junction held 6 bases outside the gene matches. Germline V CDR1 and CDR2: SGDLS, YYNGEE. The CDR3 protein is CASSVPSGDGEQFF. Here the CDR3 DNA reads TGTGCCAGCAGCGTACCTAGCGGGGACGGCGAGCAGTTCTTC.

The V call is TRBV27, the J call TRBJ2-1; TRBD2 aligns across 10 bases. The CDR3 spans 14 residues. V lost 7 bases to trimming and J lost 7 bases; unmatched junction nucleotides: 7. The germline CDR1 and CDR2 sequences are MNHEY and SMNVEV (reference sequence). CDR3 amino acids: CASTGLAGVNEQFF. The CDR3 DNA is TGTGCCAGCACCGGGCTAGCGGGAGTTAATGAGCAGTTCTTC.

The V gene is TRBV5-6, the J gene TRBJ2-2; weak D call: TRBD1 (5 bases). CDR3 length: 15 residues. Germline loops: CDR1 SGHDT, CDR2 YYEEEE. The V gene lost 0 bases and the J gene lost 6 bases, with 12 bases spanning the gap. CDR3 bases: TGTGCCAGCAGCTTGGACAGGATTATCGCCGGGGAGCTGTTTTTT. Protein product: CASSLDRIIAGELFF.

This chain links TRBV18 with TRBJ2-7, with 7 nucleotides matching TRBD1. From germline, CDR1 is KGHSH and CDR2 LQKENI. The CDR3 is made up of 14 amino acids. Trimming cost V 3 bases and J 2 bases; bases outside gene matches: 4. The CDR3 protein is CASSPLQGAYEQYF. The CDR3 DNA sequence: TGTGCCAGCTCACCCCTCCAGGGGGCCTACGAGCAGTACTTC.

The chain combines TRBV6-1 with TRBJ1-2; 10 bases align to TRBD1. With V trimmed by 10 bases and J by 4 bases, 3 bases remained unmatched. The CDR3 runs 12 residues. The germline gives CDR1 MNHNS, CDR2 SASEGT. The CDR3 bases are TGTGCCACCCGGACAGGGGGCTATGGCTACACCTTC. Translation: CATRTGGYGYTF.

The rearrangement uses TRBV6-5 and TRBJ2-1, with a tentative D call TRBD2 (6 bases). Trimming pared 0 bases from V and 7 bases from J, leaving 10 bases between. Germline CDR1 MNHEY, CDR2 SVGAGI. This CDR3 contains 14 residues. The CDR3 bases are TGTGCCAGCAGTTACTCCAACGGAGGGAATGAGCAGTTCTTC. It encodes CASSYSNGGNEQFF.

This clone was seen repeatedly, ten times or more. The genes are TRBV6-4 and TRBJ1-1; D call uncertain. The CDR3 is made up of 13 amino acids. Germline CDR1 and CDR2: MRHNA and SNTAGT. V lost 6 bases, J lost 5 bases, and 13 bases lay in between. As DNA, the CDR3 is TGTGCCAGCAGGGATAGCGGAATGACTGAAGCTTTCTTT. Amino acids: CASRDSGMTEAFF.

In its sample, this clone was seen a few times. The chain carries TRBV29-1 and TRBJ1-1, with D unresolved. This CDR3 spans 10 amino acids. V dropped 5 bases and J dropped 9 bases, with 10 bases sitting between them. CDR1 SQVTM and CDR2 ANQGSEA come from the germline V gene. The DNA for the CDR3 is TGCAGCGTTCAAGGATGGCAAGCTTTCTTT. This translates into CSVQGWQAFF.

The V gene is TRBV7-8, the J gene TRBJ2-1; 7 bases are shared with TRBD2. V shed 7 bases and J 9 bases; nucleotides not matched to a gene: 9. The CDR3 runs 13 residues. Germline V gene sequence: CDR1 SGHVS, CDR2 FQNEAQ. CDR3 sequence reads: CASTRRGGTEQFF. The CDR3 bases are TGTGCCAGCACACGCCGCGGGGGAACTGAGCAGTTCTTC.

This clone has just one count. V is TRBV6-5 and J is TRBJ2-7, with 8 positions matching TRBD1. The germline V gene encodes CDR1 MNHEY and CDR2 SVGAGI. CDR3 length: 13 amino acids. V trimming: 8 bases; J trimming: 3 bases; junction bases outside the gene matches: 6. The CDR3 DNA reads TGTGCCAGCCAAGTGGGACAGGACTACGAGCAGTACTTC. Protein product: CASQVGQDYEQYF.